Each of the 28 T cell receptor beta chains below was sequenced from the same sample in a study of cytomegalovirus exposure and HLA in healthy donors. It was with 60 Vbeta and 13 Jbeta primers that the PCR ran. TCRdb's copy holds only in-frame clones and misses some; the assay was immunoSEQ multiplex PCR. The sample lists 110,000 or so clones; 12% were seen once. Material: PBMCs. Receptor source: a man aged 40-50 years in good health and CMV-seropositive.

The chain joins TRBV30 to TRBJ2-3; D ambiguous. The CDR3 is 11 residues long. The germline CDR1 and CDR2 sequences are GTSNPN and SVGIG (reference sequence). With 7 bases removed from V and 2 bases from J, the gap between germline ends came to 7 bases. The CDR3: CAFSITDTQYF. The CDR3 nucleotides are TGTGCCTTTTCTATCACAGATACGCAGTATTTT.

This clone appeared a few times. The rearrangement links TRBV15 to TRBJ1-1; D is unclear. CDR3 length: 15 residues. CDR1 and CDR2 from the germline V gene are LNHNV and YYDKDF (reference sequence). Trimming took off 1 base at V and 1 base at J, with 10 bases between the two ends. The CDR3 coding sequence is TGTGCCACCAGCAGAGGCGGGGATGGGAACACTGAAGCTTTCTTT. It encodes CATSRGGDGNTEAFF.

The rearrangement links TRBV9 to TRBJ2-7; 8 bases are shared with TRBD2. The CDR3 extends over 14 amino acids. V was pared by 2 bases and J by 6 bases, with 7 bases of the junction left unmatched. Germline-derived CDR1 and CDR2 are SGDLS and YYNGEE. This chain's CDR3 is CASSVQRELGEQYF. The CDR3 region has the DNA TGTGCCAGCAGCGTCCAGCGGGAGCTCGGCGAGCAGTACTTC.

The V call is TRBV5-3, the J call TRBJ2-5, with D hard to call. TRBV5-3 carries the ORF label, with uncertain function. The germline V and J ends were trimmed by 0 bases and 3 bases, with 9 bases remaining between them. The CDR3 loop spans 14 amino acids. The CDR3 bases are TGTGCCAGAAGCTTGGTCCGGAGCAAAGAGACCCAGTACTTC. This translates into CARSLVRSKETQYF.

This sequence joins TRBV10-1 and TRBJ2-1; 11 bases align to TRBD2. Germline V gene lookup returns CDR1 WNHNN and CDR2 SYGVQD (reference sequence). J was trimmed by 7 bases and V by 3 bases; bases with no gene match: 5. The CDR3 has 15 amino acids. The CDR3 DNA sequence: TGCGCCAGCAGTGACCCCGGGACTAGCGGAAATGAGCAGTTCTTC. Amino acid sequence: CASSDPGTSGNEQFF.

V is TRBV7-9 and J is TRBJ1-1; a weak D match, TRBD1 (6 bases). This CDR3 contains 13 residues. The germline V gene encodes CDR1 SEHNR and CDR2 FQNEAQ (reference sequence). Trimming stripped 4 bases from V and 4 bases from J, with 10 bases between. The CDR3 spells CASSSQGVTEAFF. CDR3 bases: TGTGCCAGCAGCTCACAGGGAGTCACTGAAGCTTTCTTT.

The chain carries TRBV5-8 and TRBJ2-7; 12 bases align to TRBD2. The CDR3 extends over 13 amino acids. V lost 5 bases, J lost 5 bases, and 2 bases stayed unmatched. Germline V gives CDR1 SGHTS, CDR2 YDEGEE. The CDR3 here is CASSLAGGNEQYF. DNA for the CDR3: TGTGCCAGCAGTCTAGCGGGAGGGAACGAGCAGTACTTC.

This clone appeared a few times. V usage is TRBV6-5 and J usage is TRBJ1-1, with 7 bases fitting TRBD1. The ends lost 0 bases at V and 3 bases at J; junction bases unmatched: 4. There are 15 residues in the CDR3. Germline V gives CDR1 MNHEY, CDR2 SVGAGI. The CDR3 nucleotides read TGTGCCAGCAGTTACTCGATAGACAGGGACACTGAAGCTTTCTTT. Its protein product is CASSYSIDRDTEAFF.

This clone was found a few times. The rearrangement joins TRBV7-8 to TRBJ2-5; D gene unclear. The length of the CDR3 is 12 residues. V lost 6 bases, J lost 4 bases, and 9 bases lay in between. Germline V gene data show CDR1 as SGHVS and CDR2 as FQNEAQ. This chain's CDR3 is CASSSDGETQYF. The CDR3 bases are TGTGCCAGCAGTTCAGATGGAGAGACCCAGTACTTC.

Only a few counts were recorded for this clone. V is TRBV7-8 and J is TRBJ1-5; perhaps TRBD1 as D (5 bases). Germline V gene data show CDR1 as SGHVS and CDR2 as FQNEAQ. This CDR3 is 15 amino acids long. The V and J ends lost 5 bases and 0 bases respectively, with 11 bases between them. For the CDR3, the DNA is TGTGCCAGCAGCCCCCGACAGTATAGCAATCAGCCCCAGCATTTT. Translated, it gives CASSPRQYSNQPQHF.

This clone was counted ten times or more. The genes are TRBV2 and TRBJ1-5, with 11 bases identical to TRBD1. The V gene end was trimmed by 7 bases and the J gene end by 4 bases; junction bases not matched to a gene: 3. Germline V lookup: CDR1 SNHLY, CDR2 FYNNEI. The CDR3 consists of 14 residues. DNA of the CDR3: TGTGCCAGCACCGGGACAGGGGGTAATCAGCCCCAGCATTTT. It translates to CASTGTGGNQPQHF.

This clone has a handful of counts. This sequence joins TRBV5-5 and TRBJ2-1, with TRBD2 matching 7 bases. Trimming removed 2 bases from V and 5 bases from J; junction bases left unmatched: 7. The CDR3 length is 15 residues. Germline V gene lookup returns CDR1 SGHKS and CDR2 YYEKEE (reference sequence). The DNA of the CDR3 is TGTGCCAGCAGCTTAGGCGGGAGTCTCGACAATGAGCAGTTCTTC. Translated: CASSLGGSLDNEQFF.

This clone was counted between two and nine times. V gene TRBV29-1 combines with J gene TRBJ2-3; D may be TRBD1 (6 bases). CDR3 size: 11 residues. Germline CDR1 is SQVTM and CDR2 is ANQGSEA. The ends were cut back, 6 bases at V and 5 bases at J, with 9 bases in the middle. This CDR3 is CSVNRVDTQYF. CDR3 in DNA: TGCAGCGTAAACAGGGTAGATACGCAGTATTTT.

This clone was detected only a few times. The chain has TRBV27 and TRBJ1-4; D not resolved. Germline V gives CDR1 MNHEY, CDR2 SMNVEV (reference sequence). Trimming cost V 8 bases and J 7 bases, with 14 bases left between them. The CDR3 has 13 residues. CDR3 nucleotides: TGTGCCAGCCGGGGAGCCGCCGGTGAAAAACTGTTTTTT. It translates to CASRGAAGEKLFF.

The rearrangement uses TRBV29-1 and TRBJ1-2; 7 bases agree with TRBD1. The CDR3 totals 15 residues. Per the germline V gene, CDR1 is SQVTM and CDR2 is ANQGSEA. After removal of 6 bases from V and 0 bases from J, the junction contained 10 bases not matched to a gene. The CDR3 sequence: CSVTGTEIANYGYTF. The DNA for the CDR3 is TGCAGCGTGACCGGGACAGAGATAGCTAACTATGGCTACACCTTC.

This clone occurred a few times. CDR3 loop: CASTRDNSFTGELFF. Here the CDR3 DNA reads TGTGCCAGCACTCGAGACAATTCGTTCACCGGGGAGCTGTTTTTT. The chain carries TRBV6-1 and TRBJ2-2; D is unresolved. There are 15 residues in the CDR3. Per the germline V gene, CDR1 is MNHNS and CDR2 is SASEGT. The V end lost 7 bases, the J end lost 4 bases, and 16 bases lay between the germline ends.

The V call is TRBV5-1, the J call TRBJ2-7, with D perhaps matching TRBD1 (5 bases). Germline V gives CDR1 SGHRS, CDR2 YFSETQ. Trimming shortened V by 4 bases and J by 7 bases, and 18 bases separated the two germline ends. The CDR3 covers 14 residues. CDR3 sequence reads: CASSPGHGVGEQYF. For the CDR3, the DNA is TGCGCCAGCAGCCCCGGACACGGAGTGGGGGAGCAGTACTTC.

This chain uses TRBV29-1 with TRBJ2-3, with 9 bases lining up with TRBD1. The CDR3 runs to 15 residues. Germline assignment: CDR1 SQVTM and CDR2 ANQGSEA. This CDR3 is CTITRGTGSSDTQYF. CDR3 coding DNA: TGCACCATTACCCGTGGGACAGGGTCATCAGATACGCAGTATTTT.

The chain combines TRBV14 with TRBJ2-1, with 10 bases matching TRBD2. The CDR3 sequence is 15 residues long. Looked up from germline, CDR1 is SGHDN and CDR2 is FVKESK. The trim removed 5 bases at V and 6 bases at J, leaving 7 bases unmatched. CDR3 bases: TGTGCCAGCAGCGAGCTAGCGGGAGTCTTCAATGAGCAGTTCTTC. It yields the protein CASSELAGVFNEQFF.

This rearrangement joins TRBV5-4 to TRBJ2-5, with a possible D match to TRBD2 (6 bases). V shed 4 bases and J shed 4 bases, with 11 bases lying between them. The germline gives CDR1 SGHNT, CDR2 YYREEE (reference sequence). The CDR3 has 13 amino acids. The CDR3 nucleotides read TGTGCCAGCAGCGGCGGGACTCCAGAGACCCAGTACTTC. Translated, it gives CASSGGTPETQYF.

This clone was detected a few times. The chain has TRBV5-1 and TRBJ2-5; 10 bases fit TRBD2. The V segment lost 2 bases and the J segment 2 bases; nucleotides outside the gene matches: 6. The CDR3 length is 16 residues. Germline V gives CDR1 SGHRS, CDR2 YFSETQ. The CDR3 here is CASSFPGLANQETQYF. The CDR3 DNA reads TGCGCCAGCAGCTTCCCGGGACTAGCGAATCAAGAGACCCAGTACTTC.

This clone was picked up a small number of times. This likely comes from a read error, as the CDR3 has no conserved phenylalanine or tryptophan at its end. The limits of the CDR3 on the DNA are not certain, so only TCRdb's listed CDR3 is given. The same CDR3 arises from other DNA sequences in this sample as well. This CDR3 reads CSVGNLWPPGANVMTL. J is TRBJ2-6 and V is TRBV29-1; the DNA was not used to check the table's D call, TRBD1. CDR1 is SQVTM and CDR2 is ANQGSEA in the germline V gene. With termini counted, the CDR3 has 16 amino acids.

This clone was seen a few times. The V call is TRBV7-2, the J call TRBJ1-1, with D unresolved. From germline, CDR1 is SGHTA and CDR2 FQGNSA. This CDR3 region has 15 residues. The ends were cut back, 1 base at V and 1 base at J, with 10 bases in the middle. CDR3 sequence: CASSLVPGANTEAFF. The CDR3 DNA sequence: TGTGCCAGCAGCTTAGTACCGGGAGCGAACACTGAAGCTTTCTTT.

A few counts support this clone. The rearrangement links TRBV29-1 to TRBJ2-6; 8 positions match TRBD1. Germline V gene lookup returns CDR1 SQVTM and CDR2 ANQGSEA. The CDR3 has 15 amino acids. The V segment lost 7 bases and the J segment 0 bases; nucleotides outside the gene matches: 5. DNA for the CDR3: TGCAGCGCCGGACAGGGTTACTCTGGGGCCAACGTCCTGACTTTC. Protein sequence: CSAGQGYSGANVLTF. The variable domain in full, completed from reference TRBV29-1 and TRBJ2-6, reads SAVISQKPSRDICQRGTSLTIQCQVDSQVTMMFWYRQQPGQSLTLIATANQGSEATYESGFVIDKFPISRPNLTFSTLTVSNMSPEDSSIYLCSAGQGYSGANVLTFGAGSRLTVL.

This rearrangement joins TRBV6-6 to TRBJ1-1, with 8 positions matching TRBD1. The V gene's germline CDR1 is MNHNY and CDR2 SVGAGI (reference sequence). The CDR3 runs 15 residues. J gave up 1 base and V 2 bases, and 3 bases lay outside the gene matches. The CDR3, as DNA: TGTGCCAGCAGTTACCCAGGACAGGGGAACACTGAAGCTTTCTTT. Translation: CASSYPGQGNTEAFF.

This clone appeared a few times. The rearrangement joins TRBV27 to TRBJ2-3, with D uncertain. Looked up from germline, CDR1 is MNHEY and CDR2 is SMNVEV (reference sequence). V was cut by 2 bases and J by 0 bases, with 6 bases left in between. The CDR3 sequence is 14 residues long. The CDR3 reads CASSLTLSTDTQYF. The CDR3 nucleotides are TGTGCCAGCAGTTTAACCCTAAGCACAGATACGCAGTATTTT.

This clone has a handful of counts. J is TRBJ1-6 and V is TRBV4-3, with D possibly matching TRBD1 (6 bases). Trimming shortened V by 3 bases and J by 12 bases, and 15 bases separated the two germline ends. CDR1 LGHNA and CDR2 YSLEER come from the germline V gene. There are 14 residues in the CDR3. CDR3 region: CASSQTWTAKPLHF. The DNA for the CDR3 is TGCGCCAGCAGCCAGACTTGGACAGCCAAACCCCTCCACTTT.

The V and J genes are TRBV14 and TRBJ2-5, with TRBD2 matching over 14 bases. CDR3 length: 19 amino acids. Germline V gene sequence: CDR1 SGHDN, CDR2 FVKESK. Germline trimming cut 3 bases from V and 4 bases from J; bases unmatched to any gene: 13. The DNA of the CDR3 is TGTGCCAGCAGCCACCGACTAGCGGGAGGGCCAAGTCTACGAGAGACCCAGTACTTC. The encoded protein is CASSHRLAGGPSLRETQYF.